This TCR beta chain stems from a study of sequential checkpoint blockade in melanoma. Study-level background: Maintenance nivolumab came after either treatment sequence.

Here immunoSEQ multiplex PCR was the method, and the copy in TCRdb shows in-frame clones only, minus some. The sample consists of 21,000 or so clones, approximately 80% of them appearing once. CDR3 length: 13 residues. The germline V gene encodes CDR1 MNHEY and CDR2 SMNVEV (reference sequence). Germline trimming cut 10 bases from V and 2 bases from J; bases unmatched to any gene: 8. Treatment noted: randomized to nivolumab then ipilimumab (arm A) or the reverse (arm B). DNA-damaging chemotherapy had not been given to any patient beforehand. Sequenced material: CD8+ T cells sorted from blood (inferred from file names), taken from a patient given nivolumab and ipilimumab in sequence. V usage is TRBV27 and J usage is TRBJ2-7; 7 positions agree with TRBD1. The source of this sequence is a human donor with melanoma. CDR3 sequence: CAIPRDSPYEQYF. Written as DNA, the CDR3 is TGTGCCATACCCCGGGACAGCCCCTACGAGCAGTACTTC.